The 30 T cell receptor beta chains given below trace back to one sample, sequenced in a study of CXCR3-negative and CXCR3-positive naive CD8 T cells. General study points: TRB CDR3s were more hydrophobic in CXCR3-positive than in CXCR3-negative naive cells.

Researchers prepared the TRB cDNA libraries using 5' RACE with UMI labels. TCRdb reprocessed the 5' RACE reads; each CDR3 protein has one entry and no DNA is given. The sample has tens of thousands of distinct CDR3 sequences, and its top ten clones hold almost 0.55%. For these receptors, no antigen is known. The sample consisted of naive CXCR3+ CD8+ T cells from blood. Noted subset: CD45RO-CCR7+CD27+CD95- naive CD8+ T cells expressing CXCR3 (TNR3+). These receptor sequences come from a human donor in good health. Some clones in this sample may be carry-over from other donors' samples.

The chain links TRBV7-2 to TRBJ2-1; TCRdb lists TRBD2, though no DNA is available to test this call. This CDR3 contains 15 residues. Germline loops: CDR1 SGHTA, CDR2 FQGNSA. The CDR3 protein is CASRSTSGSYNEQFF.

This chain connects TRBV7-2 to TRBJ2-1; TCRdb gives TRBD1 as the D gene, but with no DNA this cannot be confirmed. Germline V gene lookup returns CDR1 SGHTA and CDR2 FQGNSA. The CDR3 length is 14 residues. CDR3 region: CASSLPGQRDRQFF.

The chain's CDR3 is CASSEIWTVNQPQHF. The chain couples TRBV6-1 to TRBJ1-5; TCRdb selects TRBD1, and the lack of DNA leaves this call unchecked. Germline loops: CDR1 MNHNS, CDR2 SASEGT. This CDR3 comprises 15 residues.

This chain uses TRBV28 with TRBJ2-2; TCRdb gives TRBD1 as the D gene, but with no DNA this cannot be confirmed. CDR1 MDHEN and CDR2 SYDVKM come from the germline V gene. The CDR3 is made up of 14 amino acids. This CDR3 is CASSLRGDTGELFF. Variable domain in full (rest from reference TRBV28 and TRBJ2-2): DVKVTQSSRYLVKRTGEKVFLECVQDMDHENMFWYRQDPGLGLRLIYFSYDVKMKEKGDIPEGYSVSREKKERFSLILESASTNQTSMYLCASSLRGDTGELFFGEGSRLTVL.

This chain connects TRBV7-9 to TRBJ2-5; TCRdb proposes TRBD2, but this gene call is untestable without DNA. Germline V gene data show CDR1 as SEHNR and CDR2 as FQNEAQ (reference sequence). The CDR3 is 15 residues long. This CDR3 is CASSLNLPTQETQYF.

The chain has TRBV11-2 and TRBJ2-7; TCRdb lists TRBD2, though no DNA is available to test this call. Looked up from germline, CDR1 is SGHAT and CDR2 is FQNNGV. The CDR3 has 15 amino acids. The CDR3 protein is CASSISGRYSYEQYF.

The chain has TRBV5-5 and TRBJ2-1; TCRdb's D call, TRBD1, is unchecked because there is no DNA. CDR3 length: 17 residues. Germline V gives CDR1 SGHKS, CDR2 YYEKEE (reference sequence). CDR3 sequence reads: CASRMDGGADIYNEQFF.

The genes are TRBV27 and TRBJ2-5; TCRdb designates TRBD1, a call that cannot be tested without DNA. The germline CDR1 and CDR2 sequences are MNHEY and SMNVEV (reference sequence). This CDR3 contains 13 residues. CDR3 sequence reads: CASRLGGGETQYF.

V gene TRBV25-1 combines with J gene TRBJ2-7. Germline V gene sequence: CDR1 MGHDK, CDR2 SYGVNS. The CDR3 consists of 15 residues. The chain's CDR3 is CASSELEDGTYEQYF.

V gene TRBV4-3 combines with J gene TRBJ2-1. The CDR3 covers 14 residues. Looked up from germline, CDR1 is LGHNA and CDR2 is YSLEER. This CDR3 is CASSQVGLYNEQFF.

The chain is built from TRBV4-1 and TRBJ1-4. This CDR3 is built from 14 residues. The germline CDR1 and CDR2 sequences are MGHRA and YSYEKL. This CDR3 reads CASSQDWFNEKLFF.

V gene TRBV27 combines with J gene TRBJ2-7; there is no DNA to check the TCRdb D call of TRBD1. This CDR3 contains 15 residues. The germline gives CDR1 MNHEY, CDR2 SMNVEV (reference sequence). CDR3 loop: CASSLGTVPSYEQYF.

This chain uses TRBV9 with TRBJ1-5; TCRdb proposes TRBD1, but this gene call is untestable without DNA. Looked up from germline, CDR1 is SGDLS and CDR2 is YYNGEE. The CDR3 runs to 15 residues. Here the CDR3 reads CARSTGGGTGQPQHF.

The chain uses TRBV7-2 and TRBJ2-2. Germline CDR1 is SGHTA and CDR2 is FQGNSA. The CDR3 extends over 13 amino acids. The CDR3 here is CASSPRGTGELFF.

This chain connects TRBV29-1 to TRBJ2-7; the TCRdb call, TRBD2, lacks DNA for checking. Germline CDR1 reads SQVTM; CDR2 reads ANQGSEA. The CDR3 runs to 13 residues. CDR3 amino acids: CSVRQGLRYEQYF.

The rearrangement uses TRBV28 and TRBJ2-3; TCRdb's assignment of TRBD2 cannot be checked, as there is no DNA. This CDR3 contains 14 residues. The germline CDR1 and CDR2 sequences are MDHEN and SYDVKM. CDR3 region: CASSLQGRGDTQYF.

The CDR3 protein is CASSLLAGSPMKNTGELFF. The chain links TRBV7-9 to TRBJ2-2; the TCRdb call, TRBD2, lacks DNA for checking. The CDR3 contains 19 residues. Germline V CDR1 and CDR2: SEHNR, FQNEAQ (reference sequence).

V gene TRBV15 combines with J gene TRBJ2-7. CDR1 is LNHNV and CDR2 is YYDKDF in the germline V gene (reference sequence). The CDR3 totals 13 residues. CDR3 protein: CATSRDLGYEQYF.

This chain links TRBV28 with TRBJ1-1; the D call from TCRdb, TRBD1, cannot be confirmed without DNA. Looked up from germline, CDR1 is MDHEN and CDR2 is SYDVKM. The CDR3 consists of 16 residues. The CDR3 here is CASSPWTGRVNTEAFF.

The chain couples TRBV4-3 to TRBJ2-3; TCRdb names TRBD2, which stays unverified in the absence of DNA. Germline-derived CDR1 and CDR2 are LGHNA and YSLEER. The CDR3 covers 18 residues. The chain's CDR3 is CASSQEVAGVLGTDTQYF.

The chain employs TRBV12-3 or TRBV12-4 and TRBJ1-2. The CDR3 consists of 13 residues. The CDR3 region is CASSLGTVYGYTF.

The V call is TRBV11-2, the J call TRBJ2-3; lacking DNA, the TRBD1 call made by TCRdb goes unchecked. The CDR3 totals 17 residues. The germline gives CDR1 SGHAT, CDR2 FQNNGV. CDR3 loop: CASSGAGPEEGGDTQYF.

This chain's CDR3 is CASDPGGSLEDTQYF. The chain is built from TRBV28 and TRBJ2-3; lacking DNA, the TRBD1 call made by TCRdb goes unchecked. The V gene's germline CDR1 is MDHEN and CDR2 SYDVKM. This CDR3 has 15 amino acids.

This CDR3 is CASGPGGYNEQFF. This chain connects TRBV12-5 to TRBJ2-1; the D call from TCRdb, TRBD1, cannot be confirmed without DNA. The CDR3 loop spans 13 amino acids. CDR1 and CDR2 (germline): LGHNT, FRNRAP.

V is TRBV20-1 and J is TRBJ2-7. CDR1 DFQATT and CDR2 SNEGSKA come from the germline V gene (reference sequence). CDR3 size: 13 residues. The CDR3 here is CSASGTSTYEQYF.

This CDR3 is CASSLRETSYEQYF. V and J are TRBV7-2 and TRBJ2-7. Germline assignment: CDR1 SGHTA and CDR2 FQGNSA. This CDR3 spans 14 amino acids.

The genes are TRBV23-1 and TRBJ2-3; lacking DNA, the TRBD2 call made by TCRdb goes unchecked. TRBV23-1 is annotated as an ORF whose role is uncertain. This CDR3 has 15 amino acids. This CDR3 is CASSQSSQGTDTQYF.

The gene calls are TRBV12-3 or TRBV12-4 and TRBJ2-1; TCRdb picks TRBD2, but there is no DNA to check that call. CDR3 length: 16 residues. CDR3 amino acids: CASSLAPPGLALEQFF.

This sequence joins TRBV28 and TRBJ2-7; TCRdb returns TRBD2, unconfirmable since there is no DNA. This CDR3 comprises 14 residues. Germline-derived CDR1 and CDR2 are MDHEN and SYDVKM. CDR3 loop: CASRTPGLSYEQYF.

The chain couples TRBV20-1 to TRBJ2-7; no DNA is available, so the TRBD2 call from TCRdb remains unchecked. The CDR3 contains 12 residues. Germline CDR1 DFQATT, CDR2 SNEGSKA (reference sequence). The CDR3 spells CSASSGSYEQYF.